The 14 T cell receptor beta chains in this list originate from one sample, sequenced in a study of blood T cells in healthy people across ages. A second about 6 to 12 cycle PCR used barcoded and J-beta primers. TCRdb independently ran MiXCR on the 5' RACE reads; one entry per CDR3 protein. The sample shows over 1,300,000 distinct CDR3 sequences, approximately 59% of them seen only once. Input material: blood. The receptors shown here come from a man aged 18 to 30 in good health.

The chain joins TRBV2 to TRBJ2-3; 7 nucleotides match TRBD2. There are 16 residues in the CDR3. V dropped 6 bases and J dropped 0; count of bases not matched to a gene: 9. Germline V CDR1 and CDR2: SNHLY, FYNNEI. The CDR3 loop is CASRPIAGESTDTQYF. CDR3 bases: TGTGCCAGCAGACCAATTGCGGGGGAAAGCACAGATACGCAGTATTTT.

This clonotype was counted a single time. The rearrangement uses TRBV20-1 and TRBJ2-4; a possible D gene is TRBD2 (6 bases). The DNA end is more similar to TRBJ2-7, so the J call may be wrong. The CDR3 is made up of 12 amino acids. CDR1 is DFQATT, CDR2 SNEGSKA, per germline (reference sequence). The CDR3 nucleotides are TGCAGTGCTAGGGGATCGGGGGTCGAGCAGTACTTC. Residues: CSARGSGVEQYF.

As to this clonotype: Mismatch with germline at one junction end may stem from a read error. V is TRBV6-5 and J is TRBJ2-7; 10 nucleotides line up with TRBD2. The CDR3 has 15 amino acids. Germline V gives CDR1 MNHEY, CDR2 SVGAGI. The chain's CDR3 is CARSSVAGGPGEQYF. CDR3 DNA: TGTGCCAGAAGTTCGGTAGCGGGAGGTCCTGGGGAGCAGTACTTC.

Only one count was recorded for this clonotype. The chain's CDR3 is CSARQSASSYEQYF. The CDR3 region has the DNA TGCAGTGCTAGACAGTCTGCCAGCTCCTACGAGCAGTACTTC. The chain employs TRBV20-1 and TRBJ2-7; D gene ambiguous. Per the germline V gene, CDR1 is DFQATT and CDR2 is SNEGSKA (reference sequence). The CDR3 has 14 amino acids. V gave up 2 bases and J gave up 0 bases, with 11 bases separating them.

CDR3: CSVGGYGELFF. Written as DNA, the CDR3 is TGCAGCGTTGGGGGATACGGGGAGCTGTTTTTT. This chain joins TRBV29-1 and TRBJ2-2; D is ambiguous. This CDR3 is 11 amino acids long. V was shortened by 4 bases and J by 7 bases, with 7 bases between the two germline ends. The germline gives CDR1 SQVTM, CDR2 ANQGSEA.

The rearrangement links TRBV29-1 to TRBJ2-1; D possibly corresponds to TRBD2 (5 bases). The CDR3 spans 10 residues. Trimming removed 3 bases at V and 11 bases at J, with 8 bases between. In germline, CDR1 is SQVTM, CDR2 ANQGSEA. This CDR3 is CSVDETKQFF. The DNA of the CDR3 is TGCAGCGTTGATGAGACTAAGCAGTTCTTC.

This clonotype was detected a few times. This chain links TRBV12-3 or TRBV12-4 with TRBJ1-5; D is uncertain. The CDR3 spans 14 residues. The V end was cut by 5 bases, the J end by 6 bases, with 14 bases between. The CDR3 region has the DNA TGTGCCAGCAGTCCAACAACGAAAGGTCAGCCCCAGCATTTT. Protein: CASSPTTKGQPQHF.

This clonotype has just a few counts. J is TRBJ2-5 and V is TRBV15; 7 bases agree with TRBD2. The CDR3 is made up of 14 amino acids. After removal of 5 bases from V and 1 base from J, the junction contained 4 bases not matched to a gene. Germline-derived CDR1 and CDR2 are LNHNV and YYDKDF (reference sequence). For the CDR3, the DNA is TGTGCCACCAGCGGTGGGACTATCCAAGAGACCCAGTACTTC. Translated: CATSGGTIQETQYF.

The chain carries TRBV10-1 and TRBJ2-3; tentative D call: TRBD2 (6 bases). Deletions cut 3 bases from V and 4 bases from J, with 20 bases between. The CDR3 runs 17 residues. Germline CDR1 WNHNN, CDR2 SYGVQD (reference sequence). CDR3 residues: CASSDLRDGGSSDTQYF. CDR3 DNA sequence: TGCGCCAGCAGTGACCTCAGGGATGGGGGGAGTTCAGATACGCAGTATTTT.

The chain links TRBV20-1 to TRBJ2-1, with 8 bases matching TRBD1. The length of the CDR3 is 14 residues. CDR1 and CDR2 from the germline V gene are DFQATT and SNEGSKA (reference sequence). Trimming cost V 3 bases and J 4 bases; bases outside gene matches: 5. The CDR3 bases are TGCAGTGCTAGTTCGCAGGGGGCTTACAATGAGCAGTTCTTC. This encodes CSASSQGAYNEQFF.

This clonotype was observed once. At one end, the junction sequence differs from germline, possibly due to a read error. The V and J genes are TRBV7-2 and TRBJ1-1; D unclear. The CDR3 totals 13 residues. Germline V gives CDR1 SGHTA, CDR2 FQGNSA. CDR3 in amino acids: CASSLDTRTGAFF. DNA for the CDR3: TGTGCCAGCAGCTTGGATACCCGCACTGGAGCTTTCTTT.

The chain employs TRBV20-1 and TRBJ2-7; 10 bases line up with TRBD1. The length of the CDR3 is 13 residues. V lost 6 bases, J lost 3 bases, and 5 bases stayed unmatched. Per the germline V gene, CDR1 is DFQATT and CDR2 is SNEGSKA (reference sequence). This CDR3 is CSAGTGDFYEQYF. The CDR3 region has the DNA TGCAGTGCGGGGACAGGGGATTTCTACGAGCAGTACTTC.

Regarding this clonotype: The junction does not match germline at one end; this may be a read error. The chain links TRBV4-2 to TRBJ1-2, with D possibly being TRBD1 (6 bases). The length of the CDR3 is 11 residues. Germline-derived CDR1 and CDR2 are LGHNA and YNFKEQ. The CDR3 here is CVSSQDSGYTF. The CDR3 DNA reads TGTGTCAGCAGCCAGGACAGCGGCTACACCTTC.

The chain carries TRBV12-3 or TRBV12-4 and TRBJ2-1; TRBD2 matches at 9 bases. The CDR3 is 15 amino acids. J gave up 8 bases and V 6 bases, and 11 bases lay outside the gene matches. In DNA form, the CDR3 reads TGTGCCAGCAGCTATACTAGCGGGTTCATGGATGAGCAGTTCTTC. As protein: CASSYTSGFMDEQFF.